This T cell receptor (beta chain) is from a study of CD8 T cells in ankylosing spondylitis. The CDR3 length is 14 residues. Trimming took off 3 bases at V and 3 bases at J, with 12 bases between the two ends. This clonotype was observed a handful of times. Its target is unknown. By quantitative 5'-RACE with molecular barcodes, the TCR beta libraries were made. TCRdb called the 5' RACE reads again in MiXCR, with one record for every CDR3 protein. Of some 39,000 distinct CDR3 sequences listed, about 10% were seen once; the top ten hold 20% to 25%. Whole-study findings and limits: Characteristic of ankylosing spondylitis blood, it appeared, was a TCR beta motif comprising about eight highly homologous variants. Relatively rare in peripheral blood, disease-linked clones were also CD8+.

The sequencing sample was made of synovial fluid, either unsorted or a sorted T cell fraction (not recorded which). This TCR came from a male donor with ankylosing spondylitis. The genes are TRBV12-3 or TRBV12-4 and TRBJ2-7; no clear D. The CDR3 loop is CASSLGSRLYEQYF. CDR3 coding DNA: TGTGCCAGCAGTTTGGGATCGAGACTCTACGAGCAGTACTTC.